The source of this T cell receptor beta chain is a study of molecular identifiers for immune sequencing clone quantification. General study results and limits: Beyond 20 RNA copies, clones held over 98% of effector molecules, compared with under 1% in naive cells.

Libraries from naive CD8 cells were generated from roughly 21,000 to 960,000 sorted cells (with 10%, 30% or 50% RNA). TCRdb itself ran the PCR reads through MiXCR, one entry per CDR3 protein. The table has around 460,000 distinct CDR3 sequences, around a fifth seen once; the top ten hold 0.7% to 0.95%. The V end was cut by 5 bases, the J end by 7 bases, with 12 bases between. CDR3 size: 14 residues. The germline CDR1 and CDR2 sequences are SGHTA and FQGNSA. Notes on this clonotype: Its target is not known. This may be a read error: a much more frequent sequence differs by one nucleotide.

The material sequenced was naive CD8+ T cells from blood, with Jurkat cell RNA spiked in. Subset specified: FACS-sorted CD8+CD4-CCR7+CD45RA+ naive T cells. The chain links TRBV7-2 to TRBJ1-6, with a weak D call TRBD1 (5 bases). This TCR came from a human donor in good health. Some libraries in this study had Jurkat cell RNA spiked in. CDR3 protein: CASSVCGGNSPLHF. The CDR3 DNA follows: TGTGCCAGCAGCGTTTGCGGGGGAAATTCACCCCTCCACTTT.